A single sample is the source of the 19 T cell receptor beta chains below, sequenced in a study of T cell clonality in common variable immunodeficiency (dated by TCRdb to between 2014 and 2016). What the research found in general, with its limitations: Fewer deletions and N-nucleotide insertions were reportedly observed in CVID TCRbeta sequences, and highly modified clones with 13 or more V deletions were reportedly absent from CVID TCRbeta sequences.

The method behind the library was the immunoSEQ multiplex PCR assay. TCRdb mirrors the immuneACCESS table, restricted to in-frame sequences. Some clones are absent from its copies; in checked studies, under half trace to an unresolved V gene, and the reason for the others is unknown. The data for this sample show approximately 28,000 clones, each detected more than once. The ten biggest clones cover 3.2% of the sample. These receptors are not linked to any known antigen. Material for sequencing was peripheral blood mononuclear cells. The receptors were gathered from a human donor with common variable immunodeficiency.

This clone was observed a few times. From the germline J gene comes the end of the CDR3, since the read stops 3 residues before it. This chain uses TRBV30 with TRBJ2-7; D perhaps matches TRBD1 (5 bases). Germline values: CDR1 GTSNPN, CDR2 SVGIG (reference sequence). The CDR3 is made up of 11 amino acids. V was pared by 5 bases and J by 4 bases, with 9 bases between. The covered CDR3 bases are TGTGCCTGGCAAAAGGGGTACGAG. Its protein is CAWQKGYE. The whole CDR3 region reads CAWQKGYEQYF.

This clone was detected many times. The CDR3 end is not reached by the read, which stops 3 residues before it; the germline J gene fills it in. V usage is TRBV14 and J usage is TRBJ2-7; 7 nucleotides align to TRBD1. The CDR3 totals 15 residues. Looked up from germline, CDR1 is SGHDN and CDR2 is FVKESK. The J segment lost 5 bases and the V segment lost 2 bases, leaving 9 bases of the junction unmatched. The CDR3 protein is CASSQLSTGPHEQYF. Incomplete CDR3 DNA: TGTGCCAGCAGCCAACTTTCGACAGGGCCCCACGAG.

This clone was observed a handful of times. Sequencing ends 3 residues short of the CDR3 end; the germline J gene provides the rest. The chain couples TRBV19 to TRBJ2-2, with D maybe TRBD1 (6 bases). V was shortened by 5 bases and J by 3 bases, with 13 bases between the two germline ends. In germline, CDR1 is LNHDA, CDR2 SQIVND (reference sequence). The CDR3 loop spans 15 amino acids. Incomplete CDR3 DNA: TGTGCCAGTAGTTGGGGGCAGGGTGACACCGGGGAG. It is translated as CASSWGQGDTGE. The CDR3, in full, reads CASSWGQGDTGELFF.

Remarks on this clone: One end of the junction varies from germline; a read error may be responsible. The sequenced CDR3 bases are TGTGTCAGCAGTGAAAGGGATAGGGGGAACTATGGC. Translated: CVSSERDRGNYG. The CDR3 in its entirety is CVSSERDRGNYGYTF. The V gene is TRBV6-1, the J gene TRBJ1-2, with D possibly TRBD1 on 6 matching bases. The read ends 3 residues early relative to the CDR3; the germline J gene fills the gap. The CDR3 contains 15 residues. CDR1 and CDR2 from the germline V gene are MNHNS and SASEGT.

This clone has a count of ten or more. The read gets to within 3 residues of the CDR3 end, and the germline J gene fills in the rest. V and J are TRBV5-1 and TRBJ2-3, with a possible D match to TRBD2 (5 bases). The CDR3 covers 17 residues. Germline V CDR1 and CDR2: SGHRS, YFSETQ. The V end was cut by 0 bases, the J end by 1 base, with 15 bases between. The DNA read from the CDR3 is TGCGCCAGCAGCTTGGCCATGACTACCGGGGGCACAGATACG. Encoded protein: CASSLAMTTGGTDT. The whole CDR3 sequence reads CASSLAMTTGGTDTQYF.

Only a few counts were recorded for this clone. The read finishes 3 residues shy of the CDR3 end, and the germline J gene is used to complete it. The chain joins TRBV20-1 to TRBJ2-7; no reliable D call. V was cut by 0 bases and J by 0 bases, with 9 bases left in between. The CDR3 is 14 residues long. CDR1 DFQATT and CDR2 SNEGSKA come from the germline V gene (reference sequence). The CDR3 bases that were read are TGCAGTGCTAGAGAGGCCAGAAGCTCCTACGAG. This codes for CSAREARSSYE. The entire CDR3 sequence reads CSAREARSSYEQYF.

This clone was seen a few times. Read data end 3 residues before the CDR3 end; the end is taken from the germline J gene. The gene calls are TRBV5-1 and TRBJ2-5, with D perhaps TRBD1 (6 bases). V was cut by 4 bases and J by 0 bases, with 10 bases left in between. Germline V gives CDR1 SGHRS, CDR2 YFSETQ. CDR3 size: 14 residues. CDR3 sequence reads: CASSQRTDQETQYF. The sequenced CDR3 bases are TGCGCCAGCAGCCAACGGACAGACCAAGAGACC. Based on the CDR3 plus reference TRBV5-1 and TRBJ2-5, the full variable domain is KAGVTQTPRYLIKTRGQQVTLSCSPISGHRSVSWYQQTPGQGLQFLFEYFSETQRNKGNFPGRFSGRQFSNSRSEMNVSTLELGDSALYLCASSQRTDQETQYFGPGTRLLVL.

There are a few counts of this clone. CDR3 DNA (partial): TGTGCCAGCAGCTTGGCCGGGGGGGCCGGCAATGAG. It yields the protein CASSLAGGAGNE. The whole CDR3 reads CASSLAGGAGNEQFF. V usage is TRBV5-6 and J usage is TRBJ2-1, with 8 bases identical to TRBD2. Read coverage stops 3 residues before the CDR3 terminus; the germline J gene supplies the remainder. Germline values: CDR1 SGHDT, CDR2 YYEEEE. CDR3 length: 15 amino acids. The V segment lost 0 bases and the J segment 6 bases; nucleotides outside the gene matches: 5.

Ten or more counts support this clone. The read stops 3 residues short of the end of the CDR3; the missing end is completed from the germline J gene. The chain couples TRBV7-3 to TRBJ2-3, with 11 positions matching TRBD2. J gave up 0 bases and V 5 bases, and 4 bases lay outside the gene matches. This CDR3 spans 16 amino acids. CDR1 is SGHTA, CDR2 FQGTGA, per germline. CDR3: CASSTGLAGSTDTQYF. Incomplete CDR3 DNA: TGTGCCAGCAGCACCGGACTAGCGGGCAGCACAGATACG.

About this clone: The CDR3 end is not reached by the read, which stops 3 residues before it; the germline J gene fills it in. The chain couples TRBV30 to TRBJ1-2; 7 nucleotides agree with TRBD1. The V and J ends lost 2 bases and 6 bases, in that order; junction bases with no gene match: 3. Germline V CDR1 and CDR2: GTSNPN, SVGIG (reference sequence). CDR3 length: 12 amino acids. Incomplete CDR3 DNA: TGTGCCTGGAGTAGGGGGCTTGATGGC. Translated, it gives CAWSRGLDG. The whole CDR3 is CAWSRGLDGYTF.

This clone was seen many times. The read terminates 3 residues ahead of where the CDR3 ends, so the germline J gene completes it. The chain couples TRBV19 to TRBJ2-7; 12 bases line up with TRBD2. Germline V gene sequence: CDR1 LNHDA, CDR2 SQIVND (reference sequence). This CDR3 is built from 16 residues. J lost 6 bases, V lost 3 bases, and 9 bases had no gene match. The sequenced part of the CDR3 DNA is TGTGCCAGTAGTATTCACCCACTAGCGGGAGGTGGCGAG. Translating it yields CASSIHPLAGGGE. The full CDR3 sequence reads CASSIHPLAGGGEQYF.

Here the CDR3 reads CASSSGSTRPDEQYF. CDR3 bases read: TGTGCCAGCAGCTCAGGTAGTACCCGCCCGGACGAG. V gene TRBV7-6 combines with J gene TRBJ2-7; unclear D gene. Read coverage stops 3 residues before the CDR3 terminus; the germline J gene supplies the remainder. Trimming took 4 bases from V and 5 from J, leaving 18 bases between them. The CDR3 runs 15 residues. The germline V gene has CDR1 SGHVS and CDR2 FNYEAQ.

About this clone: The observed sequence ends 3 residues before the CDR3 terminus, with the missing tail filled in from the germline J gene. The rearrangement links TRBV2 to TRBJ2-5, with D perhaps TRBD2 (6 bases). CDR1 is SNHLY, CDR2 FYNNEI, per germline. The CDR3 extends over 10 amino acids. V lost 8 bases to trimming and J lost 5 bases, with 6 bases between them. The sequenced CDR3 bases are TGTGCCAGCGGGGGGGAGACC. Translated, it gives CASGGET. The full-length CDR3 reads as CASGGETQYF.

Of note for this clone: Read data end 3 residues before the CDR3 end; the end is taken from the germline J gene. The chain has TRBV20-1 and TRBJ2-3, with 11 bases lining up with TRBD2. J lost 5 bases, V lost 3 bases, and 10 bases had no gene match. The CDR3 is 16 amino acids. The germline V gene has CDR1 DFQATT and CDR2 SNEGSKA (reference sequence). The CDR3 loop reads CSARVLSGRVGDTQYF. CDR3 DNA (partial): TGCAGTGCTAGGGTCCTTAGCGGGAGGGTAGGAGATACG.

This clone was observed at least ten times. CDR3 region: CASSWGRGTANTEAFF. The covered CDR3 bases are TGTGCCAGTAGTTGGGGCAGGGGAACAGCCAACACTGAA. The gene calls are TRBV19 and TRBJ1-1; maybe TRBD1 (6 bases). The DNA ends 3 residues before the CDR3 does, and the rest of the CDR3 is filled in from the germline J gene. V lost 5 bases to trimming and J lost 2 bases, with 18 bases between them. Per germline, CDR1 LNHDA and CDR2 SQIVND (reference sequence). CDR3 length: 16 amino acids.

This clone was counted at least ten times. The sequenced part of the CDR3 DNA is TGTGCCACCAGCAGAGATGGCAGGGGCCGGCCAAGGAACACTGAA. This encodes CATSRDGRGRPRNTE. In full, the CDR3 is CATSRDGRGRPRNTEAFF. The chain employs TRBV15 and TRBJ1-1, with TRBD1 as a possible D gene (6 bases). The read terminates 3 residues ahead of where the CDR3 ends, so the germline J gene completes it. Germline V gene lookup returns CDR1 LNHNV and CDR2 YYDKDF (reference sequence). V was shortened by 0 bases and J by 1 base, with 18 bases between the two germline ends. The CDR3 sequence is 18 residues long.

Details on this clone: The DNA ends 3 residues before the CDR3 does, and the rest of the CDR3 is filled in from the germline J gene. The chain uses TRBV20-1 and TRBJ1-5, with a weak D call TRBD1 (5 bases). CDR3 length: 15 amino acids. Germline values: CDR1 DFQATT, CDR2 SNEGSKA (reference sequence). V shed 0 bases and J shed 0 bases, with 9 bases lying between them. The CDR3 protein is CSARDRVYSNQPQHF. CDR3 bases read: TGCAGTGCTAGAGACAGGGTATATAGCAATCAGCCC.

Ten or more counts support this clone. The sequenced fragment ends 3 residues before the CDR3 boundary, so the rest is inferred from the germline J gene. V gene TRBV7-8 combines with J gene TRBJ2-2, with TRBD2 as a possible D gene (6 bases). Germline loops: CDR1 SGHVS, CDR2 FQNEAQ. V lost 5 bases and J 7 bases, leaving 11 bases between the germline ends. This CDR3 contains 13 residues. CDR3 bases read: TGTGCCAGCAGCACCCGACTAGGCGGGGAG. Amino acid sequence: CASSTRLGGE. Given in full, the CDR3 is CASSTRLGGELFF.

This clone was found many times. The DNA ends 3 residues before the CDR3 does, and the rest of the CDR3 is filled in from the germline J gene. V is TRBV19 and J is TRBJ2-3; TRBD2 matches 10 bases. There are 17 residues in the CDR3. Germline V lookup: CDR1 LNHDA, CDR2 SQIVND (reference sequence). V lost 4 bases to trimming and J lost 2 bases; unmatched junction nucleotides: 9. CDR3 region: CASSNALAGGNTDTQYF. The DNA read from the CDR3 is TGTGCCAGTAGTAACGCCTTAGCGGGAGGAAACACAGATACG.